The next 27 T cell receptor beta chains were all read from a single sample in a study of response to subunit inactivated influenza vaccine. Each CDR3 protein is one row after TCRdb ran MiXCR on the RT-PCR reads. The profile covers almost 600,000 distinct CDR3 sequences, with approximately 14% appearing a single time and roughly 11% taken by the ten largest. Sequences were derived from PBMCs from blood, sampled 12 days after vaccination. The receptor source for this set is a man aged 45-60 years who received an inactivated influenza vaccine.

A few counts support this clonotype. The chain employs TRBV15 and TRBJ2-3; 7 positions match TRBD2. This CDR3 is 16 amino acids long. Germline V gene data show CDR1 as LNHNV and CDR2 as YYDKDF (reference sequence). The ends lost 2 bases at V and 2 bases at J; junction bases unmatched: 7. The chain's CDR3 is CATSRPVGTITDTQYF. CDR3 bases: TGTGCCACCAGCAGACCCGTGGGGACTATCACAGATACGCAGTATTTT.

This clonotype was seen a few times. The J gene is TRBJ2-1, the V gene TRBV19; D is ambiguous. This CDR3 region has 16 residues. CDR1 and CDR2 from the germline V gene are LNHDA and SQIVND (reference sequence). V lost 3 bases and J lost 0, with 12 bases in between. CDR3 protein: CASSIGSPSSYNEQFF. The CDR3 DNA is TGTGCCAGTAGTATCGGGTCCCCTAGCTCCTACAATGAGCAGTTCTTC.

This clonotype showed up just a few times. The chain recombines TRBV4-3 with TRBJ2-7, with 7 bases matching TRBD2. From germline, CDR1 is LGHNA and CDR2 YSLEER. The trim removed 1 base at V and 2 bases at J, leaving 14 bases unmatched. The CDR3 sequence is 18 residues long. For the CDR3, the DNA is TGCGCCAGCAGCCAAGGGTACACCTCGGGAGGCGGAACCTACGAGCAGTACTTC. The encoded protein is CASSQGYTSGGGTYEQYF.

Ten or more counts support this clonotype. The chain couples TRBV6-2 or TRBV6-3 to TRBJ2-6, with unresolved D. V was trimmed by 8 bases and J by 1 base, leaving 0 bases between them. CDR1 and CDR2 (germline): MNHEY, SVGEGT. The length of the CDR3 is 11 residues. This CDR3 reads CASSGANVLTF. The CDR3 DNA sequence: TGTGCCAGCTCTGGGGCCAACGTCCTGACTTTC.

This clonotype was seen at least ten times. This rearrangement joins TRBV12-3 or TRBV12-4 to TRBJ2-3, with D unresolved. Trimming stripped 8 bases from V and 0 bases from J, with 9 bases between. The CDR3 is 13 amino acids. The CDR3 DNA is TGTGCCAGCCACCGAAGTAGCACAGATACGCAGTATTTT. It specifies CASHRSSTDTQYF.

This clonotype was counted between two and nine times. The chain couples TRBV5-4 to TRBJ2-3; 7 positions match TRBD2. This CDR3 spans 15 amino acids. From germline, CDR1 is SGHNT and CDR2 YYREEE (reference sequence). V trimming: 3 bases; J trimming: 1 base; junction bases outside the gene matches: 5. The CDR3 spells CASSSSGVRTDTQYF. In DNA, the CDR3 is TGTGCCAGCAGCTCGAGCGGGGTTCGCACAGATACGCAGTATTTT. Looking up the rest from reference TRBV5-4 and TRBJ2-3 gives the full variable domain: ETGVTQSPTHLIKTRGQQVTLRCSSQSGHNTVSWYQQALGQGPQFIFQYYREEENGRGNFPPRFSGLQFPNYSSELNVNALELDDSALYLCASSSSGVRTDTQYFGPGTRLTVL.

This clonotype was picked up many times. The rearrangement joins TRBV5-1 to TRBJ2-5, with 7 bases aligning to TRBD2. The CDR3 covers 14 residues. Per germline, CDR1 SGHRS and CDR2 YFSETQ. Germline trimming cut 4 bases from V and 4 bases from J; bases unmatched to any gene: 7. CDR3 nucleotides: TGCGCCAGCAGCGCCGGGAGGTCTGGAGAGACCCAGTACTTC. This gives the protein CASSAGRSGETQYF.

The chain joins TRBV20-1 to TRBJ2-7; TRBD1 matches 8 bases. Germline values: CDR1 DFQATT, CDR2 SNEGSKA (reference sequence). The CDR3 has 14 amino acids. Here the CDR3 reads CSHQRLTGVHEQYF. CDR3 coding DNA: TGCAGCCACCAACGGCTGACAGGGGTACACGAGCAGTACTTC.

The chain joins TRBV6-5 to TRBJ2-1; TRBD1 matches at 11 bases. Trimming removed 0 bases from V and 6 bases from J; junction bases left unmatched: 4. Per germline, CDR1 MNHEY and CDR2 SVGAGI. The CDR3 is made up of 16 amino acids. The CDR3 sequence is CASSYSPGQGGNEQFF. CDR3 DNA sequence: TGTGCCAGCAGTTACTCCCCGGGACAGGGGGGCAATGAGCAGTTCTTC.

This clonotype was seen a few times. The chain carries TRBV7-6 and TRBJ2-1; TRBD2 matches at 7 bases. The germline gives CDR1 SGHVS, CDR2 FNYEAQ. V gave up 2 bases and J gave up 8 bases; unmatched junction bases: 12. The CDR3 is 16 amino acids. The CDR3 region is CASSLSPFGGLDEQFF. CDR3 nucleotides: TGTGCCAGCAGCTTATCCCCCTTCGGGGGGTTAGATGAGCAGTTCTTC.

The chain is built from TRBV28 and TRBJ1-6; no clear D. This CDR3 has 12 residues. CDR1 and CDR2 (germline): MDHEN, SYDVKM. Trimming left V 3 bases short and J 8 bases short, with 5 bases between. The CDR3 DNA follows: TGTGCCAGCAGTTTCGGGTATTCACCCCTCCACTTT. Protein: CASSFGYSPLHF.

In this sample, this clonotype turned up a few times. V gene TRBV20-1 combines with J gene TRBJ2-7; 13 positions match TRBD2. CDR3 length: 17 amino acids. Germline assignment: CDR1 DFQATT and CDR2 SNEGSKA (reference sequence). The ends lost 3 bases at V and 6 bases at J; junction bases unmatched: 14. In nucleotides, the CDR3 is TGCAGTGCTAGTTTGGGACTAGCGGGATATTTTTCGGGCGAGCAGTACTTC. This sequence encodes CSASLGLAGYFSGEQYF.

This clonotype has at least ten counts. The chain joins TRBV6-5 to TRBJ1-1; no clear D. Germline loops: CDR1 MNHEY, CDR2 SVGAGI. Trimming removed 2 bases at V and 2 bases at J, with 9 bases between. CDR3 size: 14 residues. The CDR3 loop reads CASSYEAANTEAFF. DNA of the CDR3: TGTGCCAGCAGTTACGAGGCAGCTAACACTGAAGCTTTCTTT.

The sample holds many counts of this clonotype. The chain combines TRBV6-2 or TRBV6-3 with TRBJ2-7; 9 bases fit TRBD2. CDR3 length equals 16 residues. V lost 8 bases, J lost 2 bases, and 13 bases stayed unmatched. Per the germline V gene, CDR1 is MNHEY and CDR2 is SVGEGT. The CDR3 sequence: CASGKPPSGTAYEQYF. Written as DNA, the CDR3 is TGTGCCAGCGGCAAACCACCTAGCGGGACCGCCTACGAGCAGTACTTC.

A note on this clonotype: The junction departs from germline at one end; a sequencing error may be responsible. The chain is built from TRBV7-2 and TRBJ2-7, with D possibly matching TRBD2 (5 bases). From germline, CDR1 is SGHTA and CDR2 FQGNSA. There are 13 residues in the CDR3. DNA of the CDR3: TGTGCCAGCAGCATAGCGACACTTTACGAGCAGTACTTC. It translates to CASSIATLYEQYF.

V usage is TRBV7-3 and J usage is TRBJ2-3; TRBD2 is a possible D gene (5 bases). Germline assignment: CDR1 SGHTA and CDR2 FQGTGA. This CDR3 has 13 residues. Trimming left V 5 bases short and J 1 base short, with 7 bases between. CDR3 protein: CASSILGTDTQYF. DNA for the CDR3: TGTGCCAGCAGCATACTAGGCACAGATACGCAGTATTTT.

J is TRBJ2-5 and V is TRBV5-5, with TRBD1 as a possible D gene (5 bases). V lost 0 bases and J 5 bases, leaving 11 bases between the germline ends. CDR3 length: 14 residues. Germline-derived CDR1 and CDR2 are SGHKS and YYEKEE (reference sequence). The CDR3 nucleotides are TGTGCCAGCAGCTTGGTTAGGGGATACGAGACCCAGTACTTC. It yields the protein CASSLVRGYETQYF.

The V gene is TRBV20-1, the J gene TRBJ2-7, with TRBD2 as a possible D gene (5 bases). The CDR3 contains 13 residues. CDR1 and CDR2 from the germline V gene are DFQATT and SNEGSKA (reference sequence). V lost 2 bases and J 1 base, leaving 9 bases between the germline ends. The CDR3 protein is CSARNTGSYEQYF. The CDR3 DNA is TGCAGTGCTAGAAACACGGGGTCCTACGAGCAGTACTTC.

The genes are TRBV12-3 or TRBV12-4 and TRBJ1-2; D gene ambiguous. The ends were cut back, 3 bases at V and 6 bases at J, with 11 bases in the middle. The CDR3 extends over 13 amino acids. The CDR3 sequence is CASSFGRMHGYTF. In nucleotides, the CDR3 is TGTGCCAGCAGTTTCGGGCGGATGCATGGCTACACCTTC.

CDR3 sequence (DNA): TGCGCCAGCAGCCCGTGGGGCCGGGATGAAAAACTGTTTTTT. It codes for CASSPWGRDEKLFF. The chain recombines TRBV5-1 with TRBJ1-4; tentatively, D is TRBD1 (5 bases). Per the germline V gene, CDR1 is SGHRS and CDR2 is YFSETQ. Between the trimmed V and J ends, which lost 4 bases and 6 bases, there was a span of 13 bases. The CDR3 runs to 14 residues.

The V call is TRBV20-1, the J call TRBJ1-5; D is possibly TRBD1 (5 bases). CDR1 is DFQATT, CDR2 SNEGSKA, per germline (reference sequence). CDR3 length: 14 amino acids. V lost 4 bases and J lost 3, with 13 bases in between. The CDR3 spells CSAMGQVSNQPQHF. The CDR3 DNA is TGCAGTGCTATGGGGCAGGTCTCCAATCAGCCCCAGCATTTT.

The rearrangement uses TRBV20-1 and TRBJ2-7; TRBD1 matches 8 bases. After removal of 3 bases from V and 4 bases from J, the junction contained 5 bases not matched to a gene. The CDR3 contains 13 residues. From germline, CDR1 is DFQATT and CDR2 SNEGSKA (reference sequence). The CDR3 nucleotides are TGCAGTGCTAGGGACAGGGACCTTTACGAGCAGTACTTC. Translating gives CSARDRDLYEQYF.

J is TRBJ1-4 and V is TRBV4-1, with D possibly matching TRBD1 (5 bases). The CDR3 has 14 amino acids. V was cut by 1 base and J by 5 bases, with 8 bases left in between. From germline, CDR1 is MGHRA and CDR2 YSYEKL. For the CDR3, the DNA is TGCGCCAGCAGCCAAGCGCGGGGGAATGAAAAACTGTTTTTT. Translation: CASSQARGNEKLFF.

This clonotype was found a few times. The chain recombines TRBV3-1 with TRBJ1-5, with D possibly TRBD1 on 5 matching bases. The germline V and J ends were trimmed by 0 bases and 6 bases, with 12 bases remaining between them. Germline V gene lookup returns CDR1 LGHDT and CDR2 YNNKEL (reference sequence). The length of the CDR3 is 15 residues. CDR3 in DNA: TGTGCCAGCAGCCAAGATCGGCGGGGGGGTCAGCCCCAGCATTTT. This codes for CASSQDRRGGQPQHF.

This chain links TRBV24-1 with TRBJ2-5, with D unresolved. The CDR3 totals 15 residues. Germline V gives CDR1 KGHDR, CDR2 SFDVKD. Trimming cost V 0 bases and J 2 bases, with 9 bases left between them. CDR3 in DNA: TGTGCCACCAGTGATTTGTCGGTCGGGCAAGAGACCCAGTACTTC. This gives the protein CATSDLSVGQETQYF.

The V call is TRBV28, the J call TRBJ2-3; D is possibly TRBD2 (6 bases). The CDR3 length is 14 residues. CDR1 and CDR2 (germline): MDHEN, SYDVKM. The V and J ends lost 6 bases and 6 bases respectively, with 16 bases between them. CDR3 sequence (DNA): TGTGCCAGCAGGATCGGGGGTCTGGGGGATACGCAGTATTTT. Amino acids: CASRIGGLGDTQYF.

The chain uses TRBV29-1 and TRBJ2-2, with 8 bases that match TRBD2. CDR3 length equals 14 residues. The V segment lost 5 bases and the J segment 7 bases; nucleotides outside the gene matches: 9. The germline CDR1 and CDR2 sequences are SQVTM and ANQGSEA. The CDR3 nucleotides are TGCAGCGTTCTCAGTCTAGCGGGCCGCGGGGAGCTGTTTTTT. Protein sequence: CSVLSLAGRGELFF.